The 31 T cell receptor beta chains listed next were all sequenced from one sample in a study of cytomegalovirus exposure and HLA in healthy donors. The PCR made use of 60 Vbeta and 13 Jbeta primers. Sequencing used immunoSEQ multiplex PCR; TCRdb keeps in-frame clones, though not all of them. The table has roughly 170,000 clones, 82% seen once; the top ten hold about 1.6%. The sequenced sample was PBMCs. All receptors come from a male donor in good health and CMV-seronegative.

In its sample, this clone was seen once. The rearrangement uses TRBV10-3 and TRBJ2-5, with 9 bases matching TRBD2. Judging by the DNA end, TRBJ2-7 fits better; the J call may be wrong. Looked up from germline, CDR1 is ENHRY and CDR2 is SYGVKD. This CDR3 is 15 amino acids long. CDR3 residues: CAISFASGTGYEQYF. As DNA, the CDR3 is TGTGCCATCAGTTTCGCTAGCGGGACCGGATACGAGCAGTACTTC.

This chain joins TRBV4-2 and TRBJ2-5, with a possible D match to TRBD2 (6 bases). V lost 1 base to trimming and J lost 2 bases, with 17 bases between them. Germline lookup yields CDR1 LGHNA and CDR2 YNFKEQ. The CDR3 runs 17 residues. The CDR3 DNA follows: TGTGCCAGCAGCCAAGCGGAAGGACTACTAATACAAGAGACCCAGTACTTC. As protein: CASSQAEGLLIQETQYF.

The chain has TRBV6-5 and TRBJ1-3; TRBD1 might be the D (6 bases). Trimming left V 5 bases short and J 4 bases short, with 9 bases between. Germline CDR1 is MNHEY and CDR2 is SVGAGI. This CDR3 comprises 13 residues. CDR3 region: CASSGGAGNTIYF. For the CDR3, the DNA is TGTGCCAGCAGTGGGGGGGCAGGAAACACCATATATTTT.

This sequence joins TRBV5-1 and TRBJ1-4, with TRBD1 identical over 10 bases. The CDR3 runs to 15 residues. From germline, CDR1 is SGHRS and CDR2 YFSETQ. With 0 bases clipped from V and 8 bases from J, the junction kept 4 bases outside the gene matches. The CDR3 spells CASSLVGQGKEKLFF. CDR3 nucleotide sequence: TGCGCCAGCAGCTTGGTGGGACAGGGGAAGGAAAAACTGTTTTTT.

The V call is TRBV18, the J call TRBJ1-4, with D hard to call. This CDR3 has 13 residues. The germline CDR1 and CDR2 sequences are KGHSH and LQKENI. V was cut by 3 bases and J by 8 bases, with 10 bases left in between. The CDR3 DNA reads as TGTGCCAGCTCACCTGGGAGTCAAGAAAAACTGTTTTTT. It specifies CASSPGSQEKLFF. The whole variable domain, remainder taken from reference TRBV18 and TRBJ1-4, is NAGVMQNPRHLVRRRGQEARLRCSPMKGHSHVYWYRQLPEEGLKFMVYLQKENIIDESGMPKERFSAEFPKEGPSILRIQQVVRGDSAAYFCASSPGSQEKLFFGSGTQLSVL.

This sequence joins TRBV7-9 and TRBJ1-6; TRBD1 matches 8 bases. Germline V gene lookup returns CDR1 SEHNR and CDR2 FQNEAQ (reference sequence). V trimming: 0 bases; J trimming: 7 bases; junction bases outside the gene matches: 11. The CDR3 has 18 residues. CDR3 sequence: CASSLAFSGTGRNSPLHF. The CDR3, as DNA: TGTGCCAGCAGCTTAGCGTTCTCCGGGACAGGTCGAAATTCACCCCTCCACTTT.

This chain joins TRBV19 and TRBJ2-5, with 9 positions matching TRBD2. Gene TRBJ2-7 matches the end of the DNA better, so the J call may be wrong. CDR3 length equals 14 residues. Looked up from germline, CDR1 is LNHDA and CDR2 is SQIVND (reference sequence). The CDR3 bases are TGTGCCAGTAGTGGATGGGCGGGAGGGAGCGAGCAGTACTTC. It is translated as CASSGWAGGSEQYF.

There are a few counts of this clone. This chain connects TRBV6-1 to TRBJ1-2; D remains ambiguous. Deletions cut 2 bases from V and 5 bases from J, with 6 bases between. Germline V gene sequence: CDR1 MNHNS, CDR2 SASEGT. The CDR3 extends over 12 amino acids. The CDR3: CASSERGYGYTF. For the CDR3, the DNA is TGTGCCAGCAGTGAACGAGGGTATGGCTACACCTTC.

The genes are TRBV27 and TRBJ2-6, with 9 bases fitting TRBD1. The CDR3 covers 15 residues. CDR1 MNHEY and CDR2 SMNVEV come from the germline V gene (reference sequence). J gave up 6 bases and V 5 bases, and 5 bases lay outside the gene matches. The CDR3 region has the DNA TGTGCCAGCAGTAGTACAGGGGGCACGGCCAACGTCCTGACTTTC. Its translation is CASSSTGGTANVLTF.

V is TRBV11-1 and J is TRBJ2-7; 7 bases are shared with TRBD1. Germline V gene lookup returns CDR1 SGHAT and CDR2 FQDESV (reference sequence). The trim removed 5 bases at V and 7 bases at J, leaving 8 bases unmatched. The length of the CDR3 is 13 residues. DNA of the CDR3: TGTGCCAGCAGCCCGGACAGGATTGGTGAGCAGTACTTC. Translation: CASSPDRIGEQYF. Full variable domain (missing parts from reference TRBV11-1 and TRBJ2-7): EAEVAQSPRYKITEKSQAVAFWCDPISGHATLYWYRQILGQGPELLVQFQDESVVDDSQLPKDRFSAERLKGVDSTLKIQPAELGDSAMYLCASSPDRIGEQYFGPGTRLTVT.

The chain employs TRBV5-5 and TRBJ2-5, with TRBD1 matching over 10 bases. The CDR3 length is 16 residues. With 0 bases clipped from V and 5 bases from J, the junction kept 7 bases outside the gene matches. Germline V lookup: CDR1 SGHKS, CDR2 YYEKEE (reference sequence). The CDR3 region is CASSLASTGGGETQYF. CDR3 sequence (DNA): TGTGCCAGCAGCTTGGCGTCGACAGGGGGCGGTGAGACCCAGTACTTC.

This rearrangement joins TRBV7-9 to TRBJ2-5; TRBD1 agrees at 8 bases. The CDR3 runs to 16 residues. V was pared by 5 bases and J by 0 bases, with 8 bases of the junction left unmatched. Germline values: CDR1 SEHNR, CDR2 FQNEAQ (reference sequence). CDR3 in amino acids: CASSPGQGVNQETQYF. The CDR3 DNA follows: TGTGCCAGCAGCCCTGGACAGGGCGTCAACCAAGAGACCCAGTACTTC.

This chain connects TRBV10-3 to TRBJ2-5, with 7 bases matching TRBD2. Looked up from germline, CDR1 is ENHRY and CDR2 is SYGVKD. Trimming took 3 bases from V and 1 from J; bases not matched to a gene: 5. CDR3 length: 15 residues. DNA for the CDR3: TGTGCCATCAGTGACTCGGGGGGTGGCCAAGAGACCCAGTACTTC. Protein sequence: CAISDSGGGQETQYF.

CDR3 nucleotide sequence: TGTGCCAGCATTGTAGCTGAGCGTCCTCCCGAGCAGTACTTC. Translation gives CASIVAERPPEQYF. The chain links TRBV21-1 to TRBJ2-7; TRBD2, as called in the table, went unchecked against the DNA. TRBV21-1 is described as a pseudogene. This CDR3 is built from 14 residues.

This chain connects TRBV6-5 to TRBJ2-7, with 10 bases aligning to TRBD1. The V gene end was trimmed by 6 bases and the J gene end by 2 bases; junction bases not matched to a gene: 7. Germline V gene data show CDR1 as MNHEY and CDR2 as SVGAGI. The CDR3 loop spans 15 amino acids. CDR3 sequence (DNA): TGTGCCAGCAGCAAGGCCGGGACAGGGGCCTACGAGCAGTACTTC. Translating gives CASSKAGTGAYEQYF.

The chain has TRBV2 and TRBJ1-3; perhaps TRBD1 as D (5 bases). There are 15 residues in the CDR3. Trimming shortened V by 1 base and J by 0 bases, and 7 bases separated the two germline ends. The V gene's germline CDR1 is SNHLY and CDR2 FYNNEI. CDR3 sequence reads: CASSEVGGSGNTIYF. In DNA, the CDR3 is TGTGCCAGCAGTGAAGTGGGGGGCTCTGGAAACACCATATATTTT.

The chain couples TRBV5-1 to TRBJ2-3; no reliable D call. CDR1 is SGHRS and CDR2 is YFSETQ in the germline V gene. Trimming took 0 bases from V and 4 from J, leaving 9 bases between them. The CDR3 covers 14 residues. The CDR3 sequence is CASSLDGISDTQYF. The CDR3 DNA reads as TGCGCCAGCAGCTTGGACGGTATCTCAGATACGCAGTATTTT.

The chain carries TRBV6-6 and TRBJ2-3; D is possibly TRBD2 (7 bases). Trimming cost V 0 bases and J 4 bases, with 11 bases left between them. Germline V lookup: CDR1 MNHNY, CDR2 SVGAGI (reference sequence). This CDR3 is 15 amino acids long. For the CDR3, the DNA is TGTGCCAGCAGTTACTCGAGGGGGGGAGCAGATACGCAGTATTTT. This sequence encodes CASSYSRGGADTQYF.

The chain carries TRBV7-9 and TRBJ1-4; 7 bases agree with TRBD1. This CDR3 region has 16 residues. The germline CDR1 and CDR2 sequences are SEHNR and FQNEAQ (reference sequence). V was clipped by 5 bases and J by 0 bases; unmatched bases: 6. CDR3 DNA sequence: TGTGCCAGCAGCCGGAAAGGGGGCGCAACTAATGAAAAACTGTTTTTT. Translated, it gives CASSRKGGATNEKLFF.

This chain joins TRBV10-3 and TRBJ1-5; D is uncertain. Germline CDR1 is ENHRY and CDR2 is SYGVKD. This CDR3 is built from 12 residues. Trimming shortened V by 0 bases and J by 6 bases, and 3 bases separated the two germline ends. CDR3 nucleotide sequence: TGTGCCATCAGTGAGTCCGGTCAGCCCCAGCATTTT. Protein product: CAISESGQPQHF.

This clone has more than one count but fewer than ten. The rearrangement links TRBV6-1 to TRBJ2-5, with D unresolved. Trimming cost V 2 bases and J 5 bases, with 18 bases left between them. CDR1 is MNHNS and CDR2 is SASEGT in the germline V gene. The length of the CDR3 is 16 residues. This chain's CDR3 is CASSESHARGWETQYF. In DNA form, the CDR3 reads TGTGCCAGCAGTGAATCGCACGCCCGAGGTTGGGAGACCCAGTACTTC.

J is TRBJ1-2 and V is TRBV28, with D perhaps matching TRBD1 (6 bases). In germline, CDR1 is MDHEN, CDR2 SYDVKM. The ends were cut back, 7 bases at V and 8 bases at J, with 14 bases in the middle. The CDR3 has 12 residues. The CDR3 DNA follows: TGTGCCAGCACAACAGGGTTGGAAGGCTACACCTTC. Translation: CASTTGLEGYTF.

J is TRBJ1-1 and V is TRBV2, with 11 nucleotides matching TRBD1. V trimming: 5 bases; J trimming: 2 bases; junction bases outside the gene matches: 4. The CDR3 is 15 amino acids. The V gene's germline CDR1 is SNHLY and CDR2 FYNNEI. The CDR3 region is CASSTGTGGNTEAFF. CDR3 bases: TGTGCCAGCAGTACCGGGACAGGGGGAAACACTGAAGCTTTCTTT.

This clone has more than one count but fewer than ten. The chain links TRBV6-5 to TRBJ1-2, with D possibly being TRBD1 (5 bases). Germline values: CDR1 MNHEY, CDR2 SVGAGI. This CDR3 contains 15 residues. With 0 bases removed from V and 2 bases from J, the gap between germline ends came to 10 bases. This CDR3 is CASSYSIRQNYGYTF. In DNA form, the CDR3 reads TGTGCCAGCAGTTACTCGATCCGACAGAACTATGGCTACACCTTC.

A note on this clone: The germline gene is not matched at one end of the junction; a read error may be the cause. This sequence joins TRBV10-3 and TRBJ2-7; 10 positions agree with TRBD2. Germline CDR1 is ENHRY and CDR2 is SYGVKD. This CDR3 has 16 amino acids. In DNA, the CDR3 is TGTGCCATCAGTGGCTCTAGCGGGGGTATCTCCGACGAGCAGTACTTC. Amino acid sequence: CAISGSSGGISDEQYF.

The chain employs TRBV5-8 and TRBJ2-1; 10 bases are a match to TRBD2. The length of the CDR3 is 15 residues. Per the germline V gene, CDR1 is SGHTS and CDR2 is YDEGEE. After removal of 4 bases from V and 4 bases from J, the junction contained 5 bases not matched to a gene. Written as DNA, the CDR3 is TGTGCCAGCAGCGCGGGGACTAGCGCGTACAATGAGCAGTTCTTC. Its translation is CASSAGTSAYNEQFF.

The chain couples TRBV7-2 to TRBJ2-5, with D perhaps matching TRBD1 (5 bases). Germline lookup yields CDR1 SGHTA and CDR2 FQGNSA. The CDR3 consists of 15 residues. Deletions cut 4 bases from V and 1 base from J, with 13 bases between. CDR3 residues: CASSSPFRGQETQYF. Written as DNA, the CDR3 is TGTGCCAGCAGCTCCCCCTTTAGGGGCCAAGAGACCCAGTACTTC.

As DNA, the CDR3 is TGTGCCAGCGGACCGGGACACCTTTACAATGAGCAGTTCTTC. It yields the protein CASGPGHLYNEQFF. The chain carries TRBV2 and TRBJ2-1; D perhaps matches TRBD1 (6 bases). Trimming took 8 bases from V and 4 from J, leaving 15 bases between them. Per the germline V gene, CDR1 is SNHLY and CDR2 is FYNNEI. This CDR3 has 14 residues.

The sample holds one count of this clone. V usage is TRBV10-2 and J usage is TRBJ1-2; 8 bases line up with TRBD1. The J segment lost 5 bases and the V segment lost 4 bases, leaving 6 bases of the junction unmatched. The germline V gene encodes CDR1 WSHSY and CDR2 SAAADI. The CDR3 runs to 14 residues. CDR3 coding DNA: TGCGCCAGCAGTGTGCAGGACAGGGAATATGGCTACACCTTC. It yields the protein CASSVQDREYGYTF.

The chain is built from TRBV9 and TRBJ2-2; possibly TRBD2 for D (6 bases). This CDR3 contains 17 residues. With 3 bases removed from V and 2 bases from J, the gap between germline ends came to 17 bases. Germline V gene lookup returns CDR1 SGDLS and CDR2 YYNGEE. The CDR3 DNA follows: TGTGCCAGCAGCGACCCCTCCGGGACTGCTAACACCGGGGAGCTGTTTTTT. Translating gives CASSDPSGTANTGELFF.

This chain links TRBV11-3 with TRBJ2-3; 10 nucleotides match TRBD2. CDR1 and CDR2 from the germline V gene are SGHNT and YENEEA. The CDR3 is 16 residues long. The V segment lost 4 bases and the J segment 2 bases; nucleotides outside the gene matches: 6. CDR3 nucleotides: TGTGCCAGCAGCTCTGGACTAGCGGAGTACACAGATACGCAGTATTTT. This sequence encodes CASSSGLAEYTDTQYF.